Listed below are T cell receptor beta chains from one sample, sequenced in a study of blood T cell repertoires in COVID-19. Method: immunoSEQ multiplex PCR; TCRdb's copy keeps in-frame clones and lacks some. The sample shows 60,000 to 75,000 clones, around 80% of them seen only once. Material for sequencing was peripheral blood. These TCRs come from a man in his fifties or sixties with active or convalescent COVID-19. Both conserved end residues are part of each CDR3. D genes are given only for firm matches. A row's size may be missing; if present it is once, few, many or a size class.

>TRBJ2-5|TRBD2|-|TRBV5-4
TGTGCCAGCAGCGTCGGCGGGCTAGCGGGGGGGCAAGAGACCCAGTACTTC
CASSVGGLAGGQETQYF
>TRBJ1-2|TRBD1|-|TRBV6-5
TGTGCCAGCAGTTTCCACGGACAGGACTATGGCTACACCTTC
CASSFHGQDYGYTF
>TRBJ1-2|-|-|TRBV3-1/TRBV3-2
TGTGCCAGCAGCCAAGATTTGGCCAGGGTCTATGGCTACACCTTC
CASSQDLARVYGYTF
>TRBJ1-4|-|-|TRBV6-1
TGTGCCAGCAGTGAAGTCCGGGGGGGAAAACTGTTTTTT
CASSEVRGGKLFF
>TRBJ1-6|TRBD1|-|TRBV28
TGTGCCAGCAGCCGACAGGGGAACTCCTATAATTCACCCCTCCACTTT
CASSRQGNSYNSPLHF
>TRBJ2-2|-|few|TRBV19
TGTGCCAGTAGTATTGCGCAGGGGACCACCGGGGAGCTGTTTTTT
CASSIAQGTTGELFF
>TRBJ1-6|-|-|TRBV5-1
TGCGCCAGCAGCTTGAAGTCGGATTCACCCCTCCACTTT
CASSLKSDSPLHF
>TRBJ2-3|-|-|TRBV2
TGTGCCAGCACTCCTTCCAGGGTTCCCACAGATACGCAGTATTTT
CASTPSRVPTDTQYF
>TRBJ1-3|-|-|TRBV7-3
TGTGCCAGCAGCTTAAGTAGTGGAGGGGAACACACCATATATTTT
CASSLSSGGEHTIYF
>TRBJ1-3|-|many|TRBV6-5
TGTGCCAGCAGCCTACTCGGCTCTGGAAACACCATATATTTT
CASSLLGSGNTIYF
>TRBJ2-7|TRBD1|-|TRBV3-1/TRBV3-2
TGTGCCAGCAGACCCCCGGGACAGGGGGCCGAGCAGTACTTC
CASRPPGQGAEQYF
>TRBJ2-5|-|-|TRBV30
TGTGCCTGGAGTGGGGACATTTTCTACCAAGAGACCCAGTACTTC
CAWSGDIFYQETQYF
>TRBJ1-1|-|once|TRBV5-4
TGTGCCAGCAGCCCAAATCCCGGACATCAGAACACTGAAGCTTTCTTT
CASSPNPGHQNTEAFF
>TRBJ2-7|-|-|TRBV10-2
TGCGCCAGCACAGACAGAGATTACGAGCAGTACTTC
CASTDRDYEQYF
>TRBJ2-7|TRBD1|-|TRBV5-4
TGTGCCAGCAGCTGGACAGGGGGAAACGAGCAGTACTTC
CASSWTGGNEQYF
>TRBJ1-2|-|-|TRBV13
TGTGCCAGCAGCGAATCAACCGGACTTTTCACTGGCTACACCTTC
CASSESTGLFTGYTF
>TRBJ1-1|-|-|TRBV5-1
TGCGCCAGCAGCTTTAGGGGGAACACTGAAGCTTTCTTT
CASSFRGNTEAFF
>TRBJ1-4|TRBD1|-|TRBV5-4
TGTGCCAGCAGCCGGGACAGAGATAATGAAAAACTGTTTTTT
CASSRDRDNEKLFF
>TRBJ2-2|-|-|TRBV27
TGTGCCAGCACCCGCGCTAACGCGAACACCGGGGAGCTGTTTTTT
CASTRANANTGELFF